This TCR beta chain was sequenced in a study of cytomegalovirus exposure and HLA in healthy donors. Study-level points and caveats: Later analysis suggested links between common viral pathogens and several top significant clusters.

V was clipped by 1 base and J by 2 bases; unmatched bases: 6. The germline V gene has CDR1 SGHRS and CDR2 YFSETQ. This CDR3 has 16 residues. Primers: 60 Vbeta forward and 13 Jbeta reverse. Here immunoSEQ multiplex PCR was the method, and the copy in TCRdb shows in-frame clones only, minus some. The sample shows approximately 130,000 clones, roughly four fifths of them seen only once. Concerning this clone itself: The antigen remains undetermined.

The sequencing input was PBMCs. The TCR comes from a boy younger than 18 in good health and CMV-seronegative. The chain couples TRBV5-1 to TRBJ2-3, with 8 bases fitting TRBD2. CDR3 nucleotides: TGCGCCAGCAGCTTGACGGGAGGGTGGGACACAGATACGCAGTATTTT. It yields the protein CASSLTGGWDTDTQYF.